The source of this T cell receptor beta chain is a study of CD8 T cells in Susac syndrome. About the study: Sequencing included Susac syndrome patients, about six of them with active disease and under 10 in remission.

Trimming left V 4 bases short and J 0 bases short, with 14 bases between. Germline CDR1 and CDR2: SGHKS and YYEKEE (reference sequence). CDR3 size: 16 residues. RNA, at roughly 0.45 to 1 ug, was reverse transcribed with random hexamers. MiXCR, applied by TCRdb to the immunoSEQ multiplex PCR reads, yields one record per CDR3 protein. The sample lists 150,000 to 200,000 distinct CDR3 sequences, about 91% seen once, with over 0.075% in the top ten. Sequencing targeted TCR beta in blood CD8+ and CD4+ T cells. This chain joins TRBV5-5 and TRBJ1-3, with D possibly matching TRBD1 (6 bases). Material for sequencing was CD4+ T cells from PBMCs. This clonotype was obtained from a human donor with Susac syndrome. CDR3 DNA sequence: TGTGCCAGCAGCACCACCTTACAGGGCTCTGGAAACACCATATATTTT. Amino acid sequence: CASSTTLQGSGNTIYF.